This TCR beta chain was recorded in a study of T cell responses to AZD1222 COVID-19 vaccine. The protocol was immunoSEQ multiplex PCR, while the TCRdb copy is restricted to in-frame clones and leaves out a portion. The sample has some 130,000 clones, over 80% seen once. The CDR3 covers 18 residues. The V gene end was trimmed by 0 bases and the J gene end by 6 bases; junction bases not matched to a gene: 13. Per the germline V gene, CDR1 is LGHNA and CDR2 is YNFKEQ. The source of this sequence is an adult who received the AZD1222 COVID-19 vaccine. This specimen consisted of peripheral blood, obtained 28 days after the second AZD1222 dose. The V call is TRBV4-2, the J call TRBJ2-1; 8 bases line up with TRBD2. The CDR3 DNA follows: TGTGCCAGCAGCCAAGATTGGCCCCCGGGACTAGTAGGCAATGAGCAGTTCTTC. Translation gives CASSQDWPPGLVGNEQFF.